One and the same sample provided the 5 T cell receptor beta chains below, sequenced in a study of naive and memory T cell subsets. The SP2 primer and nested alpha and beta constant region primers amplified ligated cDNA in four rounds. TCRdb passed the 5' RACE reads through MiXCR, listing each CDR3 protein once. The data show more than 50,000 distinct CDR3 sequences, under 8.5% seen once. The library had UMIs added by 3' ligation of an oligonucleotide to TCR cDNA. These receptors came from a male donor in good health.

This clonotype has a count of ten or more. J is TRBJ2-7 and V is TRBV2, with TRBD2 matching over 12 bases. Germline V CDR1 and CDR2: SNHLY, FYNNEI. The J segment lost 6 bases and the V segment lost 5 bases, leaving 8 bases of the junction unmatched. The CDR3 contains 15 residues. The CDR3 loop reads CASSTTSGSLGEQYF. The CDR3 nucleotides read TGTGCCAGCAGTACGACTAGCGGGAGCTTGGGCGAGCAGTACTTC.

The CDR3 protein is CASRNPSRDREDIQYF. The CDR3 DNA reads as TGTGCCAGTAGAAACCCCTCCCGGGACAGGGAGGACATTCAGTACTTC. This sequence joins TRBV19 and TRBJ2-4, with 9 bases fitting TRBD1. Trimming removed 6 bases from V and 8 bases from J; junction bases left unmatched: 14. Germline V gives CDR1 LNHDA, CDR2 SQIVND (reference sequence). This CDR3 contains 16 residues.

The CDR3 protein is CASSPGRTQETQYF. Written as DNA, the CDR3 is TGTGCCAGCTCACCAGGACGCACACAAGAGACCCAGTACTTC. The chain joins TRBV18 to TRBJ2-5; D is ambiguous. Germline values: CDR1 KGHSH, CDR2 LQKENI. V was shortened by 2 bases and J by 2 bases, with 9 bases between the two germline ends. The CDR3 has 14 amino acids.

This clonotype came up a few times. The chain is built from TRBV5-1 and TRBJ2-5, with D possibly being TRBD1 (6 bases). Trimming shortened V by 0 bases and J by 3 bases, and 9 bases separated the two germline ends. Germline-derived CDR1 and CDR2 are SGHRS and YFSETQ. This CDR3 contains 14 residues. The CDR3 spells CASSLGWTEETQYF. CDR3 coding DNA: TGCGCCAGCAGCTTGGGTTGGACAGAAGAGACCCAGTACTTC.

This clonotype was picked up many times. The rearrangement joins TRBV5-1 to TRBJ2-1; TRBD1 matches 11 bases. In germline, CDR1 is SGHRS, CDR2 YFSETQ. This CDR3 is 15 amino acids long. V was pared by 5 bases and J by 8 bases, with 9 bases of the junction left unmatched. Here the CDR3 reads CASRTGTGGSDEQFF. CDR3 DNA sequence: TGCGCCAGCAGGACCGGGACAGGGGGTTCGGATGAGCAGTTCTTC.